The rows below give T cell receptor beta chains drawn from one sample of a study of siplizumab effects on memory and regulatory T cells. This table comes from immunoSEQ multiplex PCR, and its TCRdb copy is limited to in-frame clones, with some not included. The sample lists over 85,000 clones, about 93% occurring once. Sequences were obtained from CD4+ T cells sorted from blood. These receptor sequences come from a human donor in good health. The CDR3 runs from the conserved cysteine through the conserved F or W. Each record gives: D gene, J gene, V gene, clone size, CDR3 DNA, CDR3 protein. D genes are given only for firm matches. Size values are once, few and many counts, or a class for expanded clones, and some rows have none.

d_call: TRBD1
j_call: TRBJ2-6
v_call: TRBV6-1
clone_size: -
cdr3_nt: TGTGCCAGCAGTGAAGTGAGGACAGGGGACTGGTCTGGGGCCAACGTCCTGACTTTC
cdr3_aa: CASSEVRTGDWSGANVLTF

d_call: -
j_call: TRBJ2-5
v_call: TRBV10-3
clone_size: -
cdr3_nt: TGTGCCATCAGTGAAGGGGAGACCCAGTACTTC
cdr3_aa: CAISEGETQYF

d_call: -
j_call: TRBJ2-7
v_call: TRBV10-1
clone_size: -
cdr3_nt: TGCGCCAGCAGTGAGTCGTCCTCATACTACGAGCAGTACTTC
cdr3_aa: CASSESSSYYEQYF

d_call: -
j_call: TRBJ2-5
v_call: TRBV6-1
clone_size: -
cdr3_nt: TGTGCCAGCAGTGCTGGAAGATGGGAGACCCGAGAGACCCAGTACTTC
cdr3_aa: CASSAGRWETRETQYF

d_call: -
j_call: TRBJ2-1
v_call: TRBV28
clone_size: once
cdr3_nt: TGTGCCAGCAGTCCGCTTGGTAAGATAGGAAATGAGCAGTTCTTC
cdr3_aa: CASSPLGKIGNEQFF

d_call: TRBD1
j_call: TRBJ2-7
v_call: TRBV5-1
clone_size: -
cdr3_nt: TGCGCCAGCAGCACCACAGGGGGCCCTACCTACGAGCAGTACTTC
cdr3_aa: CASSTTGGPTYEQYF

d_call: TRBD2
j_call: TRBJ2-7
v_call: TRBV30
clone_size: -
cdr3_nt: TGTGCCTGGCGCCTAGCGGGAGGAGGATACGAGCAGTACTTC
cdr3_aa: CAWRLAGGGYEQYF

d_call: -
j_call: TRBJ1-1
v_call: TRBV7-9
clone_size: -
cdr3_nt: TGTGCCAGCAGCCCCTTCGGGACGGTGAACACTGAAGCTTTCTTT
cdr3_aa: CASSPFGTVNTEAFF

d_call: TRBD2
j_call: TRBJ2-7
v_call: TRBV19
clone_size: -
cdr3_nt: TGTGCCAGCAGAGCGGGAGGTGGATCCTACGAGCAGTACTTC
cdr3_aa: CASRAGGGSYEQYF

d_call: -
j_call: TRBJ2-3
v_call: TRBV6-1
clone_size: -
cdr3_nt: TGTGCCAGCAGTGAATGGAGCGCTAGCATGACAGATACGCAGTATTTT
cdr3_aa: CASSEWSASMTDTQYF

d_call: -
j_call: TRBJ1-4
v_call: TRBV6-6
clone_size: -
cdr3_nt: TGTGCCAGCAGTTACGTGGGGGGGCTGGGGGAAAAACTGTTTTTT
cdr3_aa: CASSYVGGLGEKLFF

d_call: -
j_call: TRBJ2-1
v_call: TRBV14
clone_size: -
cdr3_nt: TGTGCCAGCAGCCGCAACAGGGCCAGAAGCTCCTACAATGAGCAGTTCTTC
cdr3_aa: CASSRNRARSSYNEQFF

d_call: -
j_call: TRBJ2-3
v_call: TRBV19
clone_size: once
cdr3_nt: TGTGCCAGTAGTACGACTATAGATACGCAGTATTTT
cdr3_aa: CASSTTIDTQYF

d_call: TRBD2
j_call: TRBJ2-1
v_call: TRBV5-4
clone_size: -
cdr3_nt: TGTGCCAGCAGCCCCGCGGGGGGGGAGAGTTTCAATGAGCAGTTCTTC
cdr3_aa: CASSPAGGESFNEQFF

d_call: TRBD1
j_call: TRBJ1-4
v_call: TRBV4-1
clone_size: -
cdr3_nt: TGCGCCAGCAGGTACACAGGGGATACTAATGAAAAACTGTTTTTT
cdr3_aa: CASRYTGDTNEKLFF

d_call: TRBD1
j_call: TRBJ2-5
v_call: TRBV19
clone_size: -
cdr3_nt: TGTGCCAGTAGCGGGACAGGGGCTGCGAAGACCCAGTACTTC
cdr3_aa: CASSGTGAAKTQYF

d_call: TRBD2
j_call: TRBJ2-1
v_call: TRBV7-3
clone_size: -
cdr3_nt: TGTGCCAGCAGCCCCAGTAGCGGGATCCCCAATGAGCAGTTCTTC
cdr3_aa: CASSPSSGIPNEQFF

d_call: -
j_call: TRBJ2-7
v_call: TRBV2
clone_size: -
cdr3_nt: TGTGCCAGCAGTGAATACACCGCGGCCTCCTACTTC
cdr3_aa: CASSEYTAASYF

d_call: TRBD1
j_call: TRBJ2-7
v_call: TRBV7-9
clone_size: -
cdr3_nt: TGTGCCAGCAGCTTAAAAGGGACAGGGGGTTCGTACGAGCAGTACTTC
cdr3_aa: CASSLKGTGGSYEQYF

d_call: -
j_call: TRBJ1-4
v_call: TRBV21-1
clone_size: -
cdr3_nt: TGTGCCAGCAGCCCCGACAGCACCCATGAAAAACTGTTTTTT
cdr3_aa: CASSPDSTHEKLFF